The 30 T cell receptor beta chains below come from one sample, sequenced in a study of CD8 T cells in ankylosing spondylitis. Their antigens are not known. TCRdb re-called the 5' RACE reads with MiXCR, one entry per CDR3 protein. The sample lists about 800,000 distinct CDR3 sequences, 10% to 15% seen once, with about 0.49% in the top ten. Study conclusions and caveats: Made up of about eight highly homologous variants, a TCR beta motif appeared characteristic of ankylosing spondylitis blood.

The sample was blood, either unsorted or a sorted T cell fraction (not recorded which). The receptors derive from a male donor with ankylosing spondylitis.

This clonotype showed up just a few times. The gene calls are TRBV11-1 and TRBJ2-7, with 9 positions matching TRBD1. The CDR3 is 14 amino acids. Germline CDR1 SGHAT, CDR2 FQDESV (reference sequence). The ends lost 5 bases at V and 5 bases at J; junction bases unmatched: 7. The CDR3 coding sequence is TGTGCCAGCAGCCCGAAATGGACAGGGGACGAGCAGTACTTC. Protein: CASSPKWTGDEQYF.

CDR3 DNA: TGTGCCAGCAGCTTCCAGGGGGTGGGAGAAAAACTGTTTTTT. Translated: CASSFQGVGEKLFF. The V gene is TRBV7-2, the J gene TRBJ1-4; 7 nucleotides match TRBD1. V lost 3 bases and J lost 8; bases outside the gene matches: 6. The CDR3 runs 14 residues. Germline-derived CDR1 and CDR2 are SGHTA and FQGNSA. The full variable domain, in which reference TRBV7-2 and TRBJ1-4 provide the parts outside the CDR3, is GAGVSQSPSNKVTEKGKDVELRCDPISGHTALYWYRQSLGQGLEFLIYFQGNSAPDKSGLPSDRFSAERTGGSVSTLTIQRTQQEDSAVYLCASSFQGVGEKLFFGSGTQLSVL.

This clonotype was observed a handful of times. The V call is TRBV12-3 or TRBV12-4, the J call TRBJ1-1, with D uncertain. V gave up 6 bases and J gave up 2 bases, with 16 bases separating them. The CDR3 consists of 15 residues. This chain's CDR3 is CASREAAGPNTEAFF. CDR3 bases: TGTGCCAGCAGAGAGGCGGCAGGTCCAAACACTGAAGCTTTCTTT.

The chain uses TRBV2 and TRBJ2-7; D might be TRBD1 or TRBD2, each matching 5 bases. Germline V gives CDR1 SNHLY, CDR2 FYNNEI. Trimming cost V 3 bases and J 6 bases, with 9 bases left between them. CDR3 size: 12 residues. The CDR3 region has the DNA TGTGCCAGCAGTGATCTGGGACGCGAGCAGTACTTC. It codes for CASSDLGREQYF.

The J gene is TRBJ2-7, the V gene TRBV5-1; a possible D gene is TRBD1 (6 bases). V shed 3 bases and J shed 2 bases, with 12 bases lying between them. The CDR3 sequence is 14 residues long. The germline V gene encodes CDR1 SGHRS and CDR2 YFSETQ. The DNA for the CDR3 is TGCGCCAGCAGCTGGGGTGGGACAACCTACGAGCAGTACTTC. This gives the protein CASSWGGTTYEQYF.

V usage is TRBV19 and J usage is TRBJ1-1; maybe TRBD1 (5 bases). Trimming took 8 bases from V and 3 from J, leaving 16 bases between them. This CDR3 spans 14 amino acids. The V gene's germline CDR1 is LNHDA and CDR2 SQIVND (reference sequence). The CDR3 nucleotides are TGTGCCAGTCGCAGCGCAGGGCGCGACACTGAAGCTTTCTTT. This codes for CASRSAGRDTEAFF.

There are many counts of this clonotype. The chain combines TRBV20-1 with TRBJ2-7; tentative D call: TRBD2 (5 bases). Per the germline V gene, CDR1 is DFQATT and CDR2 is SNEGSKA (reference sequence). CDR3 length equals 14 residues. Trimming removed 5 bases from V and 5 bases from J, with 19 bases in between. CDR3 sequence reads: CSAPGISKSHEQYF. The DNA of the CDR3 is TGCAGTGCTCCCGGGATCTCAAAGTCCCACGAGCAGTACTTC.

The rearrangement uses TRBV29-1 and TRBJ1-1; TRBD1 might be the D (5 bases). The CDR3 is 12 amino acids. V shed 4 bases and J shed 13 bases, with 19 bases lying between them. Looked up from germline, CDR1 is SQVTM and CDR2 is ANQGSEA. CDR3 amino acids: CSVGYQGGRRFF. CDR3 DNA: TGCAGCGTTGGCTACCAGGGCGGGAGGCGTTTCTTT.

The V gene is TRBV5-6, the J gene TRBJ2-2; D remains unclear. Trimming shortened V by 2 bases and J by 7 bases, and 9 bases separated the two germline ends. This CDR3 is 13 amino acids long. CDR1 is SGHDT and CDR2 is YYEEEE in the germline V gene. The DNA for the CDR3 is TGTGCCAGCAGCTTTATTGCGGTCGGGGAGCTGTTTTTT. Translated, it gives CASSFIAVGELFF.

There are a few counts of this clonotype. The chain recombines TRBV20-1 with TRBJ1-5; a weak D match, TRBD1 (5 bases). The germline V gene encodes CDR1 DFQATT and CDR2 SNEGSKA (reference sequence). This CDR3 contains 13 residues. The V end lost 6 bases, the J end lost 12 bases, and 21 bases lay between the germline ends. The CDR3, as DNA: TGCAGTGCAATCTTTCCCGGGGACCAAAGCCAGCATTTT. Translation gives CSAIFPGDQSQHF.

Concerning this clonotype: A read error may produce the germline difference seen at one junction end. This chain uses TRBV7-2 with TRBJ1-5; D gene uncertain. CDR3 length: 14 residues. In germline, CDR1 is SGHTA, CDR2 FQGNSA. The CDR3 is CASSLRTSKQPQHF. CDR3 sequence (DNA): TGTGCCAGCAGCCTCCGGACCAGCAAGCAGCCCCAGCATTTT.

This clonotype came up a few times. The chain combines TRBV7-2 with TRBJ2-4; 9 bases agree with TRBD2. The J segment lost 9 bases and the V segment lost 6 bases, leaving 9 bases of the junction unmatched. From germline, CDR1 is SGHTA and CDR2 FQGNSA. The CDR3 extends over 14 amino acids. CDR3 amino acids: CASRAGTSSIIQYF. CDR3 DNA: TGTGCCAGCAGAGCCGGGACTAGCTCTATCATTCAGTACTTC.

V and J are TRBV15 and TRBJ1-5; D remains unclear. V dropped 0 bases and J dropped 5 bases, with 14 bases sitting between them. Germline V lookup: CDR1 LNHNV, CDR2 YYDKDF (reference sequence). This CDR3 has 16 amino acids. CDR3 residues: CATSRDAPTYYQPQHF. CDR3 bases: TGTGCCACCAGCAGAGATGCTCCGACATATTATCAGCCCCAGCATTTT.

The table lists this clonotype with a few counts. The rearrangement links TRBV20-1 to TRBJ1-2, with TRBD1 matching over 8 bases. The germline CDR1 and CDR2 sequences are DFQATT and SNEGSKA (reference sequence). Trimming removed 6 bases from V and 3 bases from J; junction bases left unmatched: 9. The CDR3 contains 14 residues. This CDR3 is CSASSGGEDYGYTF. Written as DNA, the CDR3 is TGCAGTGCCTCCTCAGGGGGCGAGGACTATGGCTACACCTTC.

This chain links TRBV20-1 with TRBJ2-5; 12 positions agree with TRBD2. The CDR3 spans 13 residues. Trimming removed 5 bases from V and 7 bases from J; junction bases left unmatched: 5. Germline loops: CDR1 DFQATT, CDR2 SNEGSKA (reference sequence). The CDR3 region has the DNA TGCAGTGCTGGACTAGCGGGGTCGGTGACCCAGTACTTC. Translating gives CSAGLAGSVTQYF.

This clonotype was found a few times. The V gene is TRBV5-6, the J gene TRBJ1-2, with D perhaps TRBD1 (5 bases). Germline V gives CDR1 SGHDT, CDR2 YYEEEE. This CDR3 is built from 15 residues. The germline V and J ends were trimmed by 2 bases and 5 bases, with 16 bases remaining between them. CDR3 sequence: CASSFAGGGNYGYTF. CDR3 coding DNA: TGTGCCAGCAGCTTCGCCGGGGGGGGTAATTATGGCTACACCTTC.

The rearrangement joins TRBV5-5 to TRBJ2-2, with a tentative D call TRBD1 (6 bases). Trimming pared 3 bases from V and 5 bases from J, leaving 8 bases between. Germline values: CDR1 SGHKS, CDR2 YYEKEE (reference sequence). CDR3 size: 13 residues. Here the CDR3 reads CASSYRETGELFF. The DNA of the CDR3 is TGTGCCAGCAGCTACAGGGAAACCGGGGAGCTGTTTTTT.

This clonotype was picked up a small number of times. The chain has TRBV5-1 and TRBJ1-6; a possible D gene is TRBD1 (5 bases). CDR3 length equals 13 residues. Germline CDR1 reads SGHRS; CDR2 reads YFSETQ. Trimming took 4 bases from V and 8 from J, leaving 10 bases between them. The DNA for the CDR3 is TGCGCCAGCAGCGACAGTTCTGATTCACCCCTCCACTTT. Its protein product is CASSDSSDSPLHF.

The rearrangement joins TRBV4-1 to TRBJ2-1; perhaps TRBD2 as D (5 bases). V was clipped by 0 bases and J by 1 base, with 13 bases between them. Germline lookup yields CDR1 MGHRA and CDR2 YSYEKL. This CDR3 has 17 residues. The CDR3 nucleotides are TGCGCCAGCAGCCAAGATCTTGAGCGGAGGTCCTACAATGAGCAGTTCTTC. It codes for CASSQDLERRSYNEQFF.

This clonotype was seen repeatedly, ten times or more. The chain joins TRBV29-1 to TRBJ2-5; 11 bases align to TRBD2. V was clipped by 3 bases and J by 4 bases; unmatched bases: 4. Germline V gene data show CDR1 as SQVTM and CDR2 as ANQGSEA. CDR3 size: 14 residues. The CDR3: CSVDLAGGPETQYF. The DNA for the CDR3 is TGCAGCGTTGATCTAGCGGGAGGTCCAGAGACCCAGTACTTC.

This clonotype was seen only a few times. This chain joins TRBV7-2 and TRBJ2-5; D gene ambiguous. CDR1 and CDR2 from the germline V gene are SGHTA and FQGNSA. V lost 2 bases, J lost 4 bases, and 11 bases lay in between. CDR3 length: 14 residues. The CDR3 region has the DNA TGTGCCAGCAGCTTAAACGGACCGGGAGAGACCCAGTACTTC. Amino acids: CASSLNGPGETQYF.

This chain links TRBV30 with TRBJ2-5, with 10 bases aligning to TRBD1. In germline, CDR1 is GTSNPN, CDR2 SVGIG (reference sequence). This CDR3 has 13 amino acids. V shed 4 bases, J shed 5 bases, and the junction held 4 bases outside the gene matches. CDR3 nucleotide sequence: TGTGCCTGGAACAGACAGGGGGCTGAGACCCAGTACTTC. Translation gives CAWNRQGAETQYF.

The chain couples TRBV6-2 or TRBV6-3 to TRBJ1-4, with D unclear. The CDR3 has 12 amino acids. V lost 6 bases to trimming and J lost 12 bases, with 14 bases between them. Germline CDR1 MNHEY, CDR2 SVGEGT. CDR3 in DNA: TGTGCCAGCAGCCACCCCCGGCGAGAACTGTTTTTT. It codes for CASSHPRRELFF.

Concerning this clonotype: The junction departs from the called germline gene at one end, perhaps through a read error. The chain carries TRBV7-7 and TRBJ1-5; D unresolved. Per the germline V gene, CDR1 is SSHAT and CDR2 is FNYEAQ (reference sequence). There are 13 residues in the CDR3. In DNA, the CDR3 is TGTGCTAGCAGCCAAGGGCTGTATCAGCCCCAGCATTTT. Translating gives CASSQGLYQPQHF.

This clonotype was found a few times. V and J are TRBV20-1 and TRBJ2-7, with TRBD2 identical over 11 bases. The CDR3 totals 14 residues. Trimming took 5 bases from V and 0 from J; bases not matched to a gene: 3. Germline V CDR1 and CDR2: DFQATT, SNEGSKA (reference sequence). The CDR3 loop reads CSALTSGDSYEQYF. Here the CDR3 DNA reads TGCAGTGCTTTGACTAGCGGGGACTCCTACGAGCAGTACTTC.

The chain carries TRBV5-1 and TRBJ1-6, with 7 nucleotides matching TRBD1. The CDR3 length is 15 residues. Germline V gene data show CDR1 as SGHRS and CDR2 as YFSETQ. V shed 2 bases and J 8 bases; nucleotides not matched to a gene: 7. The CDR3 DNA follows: TGCGCCAGCAGCTTTTCAGGGGGTTTTGATTCACCCCTCCACTTT. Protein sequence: CASSFSGGFDSPLHF.

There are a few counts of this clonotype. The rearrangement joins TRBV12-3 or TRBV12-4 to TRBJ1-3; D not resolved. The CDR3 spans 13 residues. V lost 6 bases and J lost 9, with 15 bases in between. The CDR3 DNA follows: TGTGCCAGCAGCCCCTTATTCGAAGGCACCATATATTTT. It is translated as CASSPLFEGTIYF.

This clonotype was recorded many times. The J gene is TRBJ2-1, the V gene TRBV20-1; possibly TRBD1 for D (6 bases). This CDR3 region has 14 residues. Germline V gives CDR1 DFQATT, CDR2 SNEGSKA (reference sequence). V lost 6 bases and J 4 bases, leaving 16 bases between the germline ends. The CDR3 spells CSAEPWTVYNEQFF. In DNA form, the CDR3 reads TGCAGTGCGGAACCGTGGACAGTATACAATGAGCAGTTCTTC.

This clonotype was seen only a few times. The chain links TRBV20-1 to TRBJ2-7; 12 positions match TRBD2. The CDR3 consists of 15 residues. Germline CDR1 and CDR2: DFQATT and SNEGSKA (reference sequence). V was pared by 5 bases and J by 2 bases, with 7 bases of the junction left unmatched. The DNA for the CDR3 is TGCAGTGCTCCGCTAGCGGGAGGGTACACCTACGAGCAGTACTTC. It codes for CSAPLAGGYTYEQYF.

The CDR3: CASRGGLADTQYF. The DNA of the CDR3 is TGTGCCAGCAGGGGGGGACTAGCAGATACGCAGTATTTT. The chain has TRBV4-2 and TRBJ2-3; 8 bases agree with TRBD2. The CDR3 has 13 amino acids. J was trimmed by 4 bases and V by 6 bases; bases with no gene match: 3. Looked up from germline, CDR1 is LGHNA and CDR2 is YNFKEQ.